These 11 T cell receptor beta chains were sequenced from one sample in a study of cytomegalovirus exposure and HLA in healthy donors. 13 Jbeta primers and 60 Vbeta primers were used for the PCR. Profiling relied on immunoSEQ multiplex PCR, and the TCRdb table lists in-frame clones only, not all of them. The sample consists of fewer than 90,000 clones, 78% of them appearing once. Sequenced: PBMCs. All receptors derive from a male donor in good health and CMV-seropositive.

The chain is built from TRBV19 and TRBJ1-4, with 7 positions matching TRBD1. V trimming: 4 bases; J trimming: 7 bases; junction bases outside the gene matches: 3. This CDR3 has 13 residues. The V gene's germline CDR1 is LNHDA and CDR2 SQIVND (reference sequence). The DNA of the CDR3 is TGTGCCAGTAGTAAGACAGGGAGTGAAAAACTGTTTTTT. It encodes CASSKTGSEKLFF.

There are a few counts of this clone. The chain carries TRBV6-6 and TRBJ2-7; 7 bases map to TRBD1. Germline CDR1 reads MNHNY; CDR2 reads SVGAGI (reference sequence). The V segment lost 7 bases and the J segment 0 bases; nucleotides outside the gene matches: 3. The CDR3 spans 13 residues. The CDR3 region has the DNA TGTGCCAGCACGGGGACAGACTCCTACGAGCAGTACTTC. Translation: CASTGTDSYEQYF.

Only one count was recorded for this clone. The chain uses TRBV12-5 and TRBJ2-1, with D hard to call. CDR1 is LGHNT and CDR2 is FRNRAP in the germline V gene. This CDR3 comprises 14 residues. Trimming took off 6 bases at V and 6 bases at J, with 15 bases between the two ends. The CDR3 DNA follows: TGTGCTAGTGGGGAAGGTCCATCGGGCAATGAGCAGTTCTTC. Encoded protein: CASGEGPSGNEQFF.

This clone was picked up a small number of times. The genes are TRBV2 and TRBJ2-3; 8 positions match TRBD2. The CDR3 extends over 14 amino acids. V lost 7 bases and J lost 2; bases outside the gene matches: 5. Germline CDR1 is SNHLY and CDR2 is FYNNEI. CDR3 protein: CASTWREVTDTQYF. DNA for the CDR3: TGTGCCAGCACGTGGCGGGAGGTCACAGATACGCAGTATTTT. The complete variable domain, with remaining parts taken from reference TRBV2 and TRBJ2-3, reads EPEVTQTPSHQVTQMGQEVILRCVPISNHLYFYWYRQILGQKVEFLVSFYNNEISEKSEIFDDQFSVERPDGSNFTLKIRSTKLEDSAMYFCASTWREVTDTQYFGPGTRLTVL.

The chain couples TRBV28 to TRBJ2-1; TRBD2 might be the D (6 bases). V lost 2 bases, J lost 0 bases, and 14 bases lay in between. The CDR3 has 17 residues. From germline, CDR1 is MDHEN and CDR2 SYDVKM. CDR3 sequence: CASSLVSGPGSYNEQFF. The CDR3 bases are TGTGCCAGCAGTTTAGTTAGCGGACCCGGCTCCTACAATGAGCAGTTCTTC.

This sequence joins TRBV5-1 and TRBJ1-2; 11 bases line up with TRBD1. This CDR3 region has 14 residues. V was pared by 2 bases and J by 7 bases, with 4 bases of the junction left unmatched. Germline CDR1 is SGHRS and CDR2 is YFSETQ. CDR3 region: CASSLPGQGAGYTF. CDR3 nucleotide sequence: TGCGCCAGCAGCTTACCCGGACAGGGGGCTGGCTACACCTTC.

This clone was observed once. This chain links TRBV5-6 with TRBJ1-5; TRBD1 is a possible D gene (6 bases). V was cut by 1 base and J by 0 bases, with 8 bases left in between. The germline gives CDR1 SGHDT, CDR2 YYEEEE. The CDR3 consists of 15 residues. The CDR3 DNA is TGTGCCAGCAGCTTGAGGGGGAATAGCAATCAGCCCCAGCATTTT. Translated, it gives CASSLRGNSNQPQHF.

This sequence joins TRBV7-9 and TRBJ2-5; D not certain. The CDR3 covers 14 residues. Per germline, CDR1 SEHNR and CDR2 FQNEAQ (reference sequence). The germline V and J ends were trimmed by 6 bases and 3 bases, with 14 bases remaining between them. DNA for the CDR3: TGTGCCAGCAGTCGCCGTGACTTAAAAGAGACCCAGTACTTC. This sequence encodes CASSRRDLKETQYF.

The chain joins TRBV25-1 to TRBJ2-1; TRBD1 matches 8 bases. Trimming cost V 2 bases and J 6 bases; bases outside gene matches: 6. Germline CDR1 and CDR2: MGHDK and SYGVNS. The CDR3 is 15 residues long. This CDR3 reads CASSEPRTGRNEQFF. CDR3 DNA: TGTGCCAGCAGTGAACCCCGGACAGGGCGCAATGAGCAGTTCTTC.

This clone has only a few counts. The chain has TRBV4-1 and TRBJ2-1; possible D gene TRBD2, 5 bases. This CDR3 has 16 amino acids. V lost 0 bases, J lost 2 bases, and 11 bases lay in between. From germline, CDR1 is MGHRA and CDR2 YSYEKL. This chain's CDR3 is CASSQDVGVTYNEQFF. CDR3 DNA: TGCGCCAGCAGCCAAGATGTGGGAGTAACCTACAATGAGCAGTTCTTC.

This clone is a singleton in its sample. This rearrangement joins TRBV6-5 to TRBJ2-1; perhaps TRBD2 as D (6 bases). Germline assignment: CDR1 MNHEY and CDR2 SVGAGI. V was pared by 6 bases and J by 0 bases, with 12 bases between. The CDR3 runs to 15 residues. This CDR3 is CASSLASSSYNEQFF. In nucleotides, the CDR3 is TGTGCCAGCAGCCTAGCGTCGAGCTCCTACAATGAGCAGTTCTTC.